This TCR beta chain was captured by sequencing in a study of T cells in Graves' hyperthyroidism and ophthalmopathy. No ophthalmopathy progression within 18 months constituted stable Graves' hyperthyroidism. Patients aged 18 to 65 had newly diagnosed hyperthyroidism of under 2 months' duration. Those patients with uncontrolled infection, other autoimmune disease, pregnancy or lactation were excluded. This clonotype was counted many times. The source material, RNA transcripts, was used to amplify TCR beta CDR3 regions. The HTBI primer set drove a first-round RT-PCR of the TCR CDR3. In TCRdb, the multiplex PCR reads were re-called with MiXCR into one record per CDR3 protein. This table holds around 350,000 distinct CDR3 sequences, 19% found once. Germline CDR1 DFQATT, CDR2 SNEGSKA (reference sequence). V was pared by 3 bases and J by 1 base, with 12 bases between. The CDR3 totals 14 residues.

Sequenced: blood. The J gene is TRBJ1-1, the V gene TRBV20-1, with a weak D call TRBD1 (5 bases). This receptor was identified in a woman aged 18-29 years with Graves' hyperthyroidism. This CDR3 is CSASRDHGNTEAFF. In nucleotides, the CDR3 is TGCAGTGCTAGCCGGGACCATGGGAACACTGAAGCTTTCTTT.